The 22 T cell receptor beta chains below were found in one sample sequenced in a study of blood T cell repertoires in COVID-19. The assay was immunoSEQ multiplex PCR, and TCRdb's table has in-frame clones only and misses some. This sample has about 110,000 clones, with 85% to 95% found just once. The specimen sequenced was peripheral blood. These TCRs come from a woman aged 25 to 39 with acute or convalescent COVID-19.

This sequence joins TRBV19 and TRBJ2-1, with 9 bases identical to TRBD1. The V and J ends lost 4 bases and 8 bases, in that order; junction bases with no gene match: 9. Per the germline V gene, CDR1 is LNHDA and CDR2 is SQIVND (reference sequence). The CDR3 loop spans 15 amino acids. The CDR3, as DNA: TGTGCCAGTAGTACCCGGACAGGGGATTTCGATGAGCAGTTCTTC. Its translation: CASSTRTGDFDEQFF. The full variable domain, with the rest looked up from reference TRBV19 and TRBJ2-1, is DGGITQSPKYLFRKEGQNVTLSCEQNLNHDAMYWYRQDPGQGLRLIYYSQIVNDFQKGDIAEGYSVSREKKESFPLTVTSAQKNPTAFYLCASSTRTGDFDEQFFGPGTRLTVL.

The chain employs TRBV6-6 and TRBJ2-1; 10 bases map to TRBD2. The V gene end was trimmed by 8 bases and the J gene end by 9 bases; junction bases not matched to a gene: 13. CDR1 MNHNY and CDR2 SVGAGI come from the germline V gene (reference sequence). CDR3 length equals 15 residues. Here the CDR3 DNA reads TGTGCCAGCGCCCCCAGCGGGAGGGCCTTGGGTGAGCAGTTCTTC. It translates to CASAPSGRALGEQFF.

V gene TRBV5-1 combines with J gene TRBJ2-3; 11 bases are a match to TRBD2. J gave up 0 bases and V 5 bases, and 2 bases lay outside the gene matches. CDR1 and CDR2 (germline): SGHRS, YFSETQ. This CDR3 has 15 amino acids. The CDR3 DNA sequence: TGCGCCAGCAGTTGGACTAGCGGGAGCACAGATACGCAGTATTTT. Amino acids: CASSWTSGSTDTQYF.

V usage is TRBV4-3 and J usage is TRBJ2-5; D perhaps matches TRBD2 (6 bases). The CDR3 sequence is 16 residues long. The V gene's germline CDR1 is LGHNA and CDR2 YSLEER. V lost 0 bases to trimming and J lost 2 bases, with 13 bases between them. The CDR3 sequence is CASSQDTSRGQETQYF. DNA for the CDR3: TGCGCCAGCAGCCAAGATACGTCCCGGGGGCAAGAGACCCAGTACTTC.

In this sample, this clone turned up a few times. The chain combines TRBV7-6 with TRBJ2-7, with 8 bases matching TRBD2. Looked up from germline, CDR1 is SGHVS and CDR2 is FNYEAQ. V gave up 1 base and J gave up 6 bases; unmatched junction bases: 5. This CDR3 has 14 residues. Written as DNA, the CDR3 is TGTGCCAGCAGCTTAGGTGGACTAGCTAGCGAGCAGTACTTC. Protein sequence: CASSLGGLASEQYF.

The chain links TRBV13 to TRBJ1-1; possible D gene TRBD1, 5 bases. The germline V and J ends were trimmed by 10 bases and 4 bases, with 19 bases remaining between them. This CDR3 has 14 residues. Germline-derived CDR1 and CDR2 are PRHDT and FYEKMQ (reference sequence). CDR3 region: CAIRDFKGPTEAFF. In DNA form, the CDR3 reads TGTGCCATCCGAGATTTCAAGGGGCCCACTGAAGCTTTCTTT. Based on the CDR3 plus reference TRBV13 and TRBJ1-1, the full variable domain is AAGVIQSPRHLIKEKRETATLKCYPIPRHDTVYWYQQGPGQDPQFLISFYEKMQSDKGSIPDRFSAQQFSDYHSELNMSSLELGDSALYFCAIRDFKGPTEAFFGQGTRLTVV.

The J gene is TRBJ2-7, the V gene TRBV3-1 (or the pseudogene TRBV3-2); 8 bases match TRBD1. The junction had 4 bases not matched to a gene; V was cut back by 3 bases and J by 3 bases. CDR1 and CDR2 (germline): LGHDT, YNNKEL (reference sequence). The CDR3 consists of 14 residues. DNA of the CDR3: TGTGCCAGCAGCCACCGGGACAGGAACTACGAGCAGTACTTC. Protein sequence: CASSHRDRNYEQYF.

The sample holds a few counts of this clone. V usage is TRBV6-5 and J usage is TRBJ1-2; the match to TRBD1 covers 8 bases. There are 15 residues in the CDR3. Germline lookup yields CDR1 MNHEY and CDR2 SVGAGI. V trimming: 0 bases; J trimming: 4 bases; junction bases outside the gene matches: 4. The CDR3 DNA reads TGTGCCAGCAGTTACTCGTTTGGACAGGGCTATGGCTACACCTTC. Translated: CASSYSFGQGYGYTF.

The gene calls are TRBV29-1 and TRBJ2-7, with D possibly TRBD1 on 6 matching bases. The V gene's germline CDR1 is SQVTM and CDR2 ANQGSEA. This CDR3 has 13 amino acids. Trimming shortened V by 4 bases and J by 6 bases, and 16 bases separated the two germline ends. CDR3 amino acids: CSVAQGISGEQYF. The CDR3 bases are TGCAGCGTTGCGCAGGGGATATCGGGCGAGCAGTACTTC.

This clone was recorded only once. V is TRBV6-2 or TRBV6-3 and J is TRBJ1-2; 7 positions agree with TRBD1. The CDR3 extends over 16 amino acids. Germline lookup yields CDR1 MNHEY and CDR2 SVGEGT. V lost 6 bases, J lost 2 bases, and 12 bases stayed unmatched. The CDR3 coding sequence is TGTGCCAGCAGCTCTGACAGGGTTGGTTCGAACTATGGCTACACCTTC. Its translation: CASSSDRVGSNYGYTF.

In DNA form, the CDR3 reads TGTGCCAGCACCAACTCCGGGGGAACCTACGAGCAGTACTTC. It encodes CASTNSGGTYEQYF. This sequence joins TRBV5-6 and TRBJ2-7; a weak D match, TRBD2 (6 bases). The CDR3 contains 14 residues. From germline, CDR1 is SGHDT and CDR2 YYEEEE. V was shortened by 6 bases and J by 2 bases, with 15 bases between the two germline ends.

The chain recombines TRBV10-3 with TRBJ1-1; D perhaps matches TRBD1 (6 bases). The V end lost 7 bases, the J end lost 11 bases, and 20 bases lay between the germline ends. The CDR3 has 13 residues. Germline values: CDR1 ENHRY, CDR2 SYGVKD. CDR3 sequence: CAITTGTSAAAFF. The DNA for the CDR3 is TGTGCCATCACCACCGGGACATCAGCCGCGGCTTTCTTT.

The chain uses TRBV9 and TRBJ2-5, with 16 bases matching TRBD2. The J segment lost 9 bases and the V segment lost 2 bases, leaving 16 bases of the junction unmatched. Germline lookup yields CDR1 SGDLS and CDR2 YYNGEE. CDR3 length equals 19 residues. The CDR3 sequence: CASSVSPGLAGGPRVAQYF. CDR3 DNA: TGTGCCAGCAGCGTCAGCCCGGGACTAGCGGGAGGGCCAAGAGTGGCCCAGTACTTC. Full variable domain (remainder filled in from reference TRBV9 and TRBJ2-5): DSGVTQTPKHLITATGQRVTLRCSPRSGDLSVYWYQQSLDQGLQFLIQYYNGEERAKGNILERFSAQQFPDLHSELNLSSLELGDSALYFCASSVSPGLAGGPRVAQYFGPGTRLLVL.

The V and J genes are TRBV2 and TRBJ1-4, with D unresolved. The CDR3 runs 17 residues. Germline lookup yields CDR1 SNHLY and CDR2 FYNNEI. Between the trimmed V and J ends, which lost 3 bases and 0 bases, there was a span of 14 bases. The CDR3 nucleotides read TGTGCCAGCAGTGATTTAGCAGACTTTGCAACTAATGAAAAACTGTTTTTT. Translation gives CASSDLADFATNEKLFF.

The chain joins TRBV19 to TRBJ2-7; 11 positions agree with TRBD1. Germline CDR1 is LNHDA and CDR2 is SQIVND (reference sequence). V lost 5 bases to trimming and J lost 3 bases; unmatched junction nucleotides: 3. The CDR3 has 14 amino acids. CDR3 protein: CASSEGTGGYEQYF. The CDR3 DNA reads TGTGCCAGTAGTGAGGGGACAGGGGGCTACGAGCAGTACTTC.

The chain uses TRBV15 and TRBJ1-1; no reliable D call. Trimming pared 0 bases from V and 3 bases from J, leaving 5 bases between. The CDR3 has 13 amino acids. Germline assignment: CDR1 LNHNV and CDR2 YYDKDF (reference sequence). The CDR3 region has the DNA TGTGCCACCAGCAGAGATACTCACACTGAAGCTTTCTTT. Its translation is CATSRDTHTEAFF.

The chain couples TRBV6-6 to TRBJ1-6; tentative D call: TRBD1 (6 bases). V lost 6 bases to trimming and J lost 5 bases, with 14 bases between them. Germline V CDR1 and CDR2: MNHNY, SVGAGI (reference sequence). The CDR3 has 15 amino acids. CDR3 coding DNA: TGTGCCAGCAGCTCCGGGACACTTCATAATTCACCCCTCCACTTT. It translates to CASSSGTLHNSPLHF.

The V gene is TRBV30, the J gene TRBJ1-1, with D maybe TRBD1 (5 bases). CDR3 length: 13 residues. Germline V gene lookup returns CDR1 GTSNPN and CDR2 SVGIG (reference sequence). Trimming removed 4 bases at V and 4 bases at J, with 13 bases between. The DNA for the CDR3 is TGTGCCTGGAAGTATAGGGGACTCACTGAAGCTTTCTTT. Translation gives CAWKYRGLTEAFF.

This clone has only a few counts. The rearrangement links TRBV27 to TRBJ2-7; 8 bases fit TRBD2. The CDR3 contains 16 residues. V trimming: 1 base; J trimming: 2 bases; junction bases outside the gene matches: 7. Germline loops: CDR1 MNHEY, CDR2 SMNVEV (reference sequence). CDR3 in amino acids: CASSLLAGGLAYEQYF. The CDR3 DNA follows: TGTGCCAGCAGTTTATTGGCTGGGGGACTAGCCTACGAGCAGTACTTC.

V gene TRBV24-1 combines with J gene TRBJ1-1, with D maybe TRBD1 (5 bases). The V and J ends lost 3 bases and 5 bases respectively, with 9 bases between them. This CDR3 region has 13 residues. The V gene's germline CDR1 is KGHDR and CDR2 SFDVKD. The CDR3 reads CATSDNGATEAFF. The CDR3 region has the DNA TGTGCCACCAGTGATAATGGGGCTACTGAAGCTTTCTTT.

This chain uses TRBV12-5 with TRBJ1-2, with 8 positions matching TRBD1. The V gene's germline CDR1 is LGHNT and CDR2 FRNRAP. The CDR3 is made up of 16 amino acids. J gave up 8 bases and V 4 bases, and 15 bases lay outside the gene matches. In DNA form, the CDR3 reads TGTGCTAGTGGTTCGAGGGCAGGGGGCTTCGGTGGAGGCTACACCTTC. It translates to CASGSRAGGFGGGYTF.

This clone came up once. The V and J genes are TRBV5-6 and TRBJ1-5, with TRBD1 as a possible D gene (5 bases). Germline lookup yields CDR1 SGHDT and CDR2 YYEEEE. Trimming shortened V by 4 bases and J by 5 bases, and 10 bases separated the two germline ends. The CDR3 length is 13 residues. Written as DNA, the CDR3 is TGTGCCAGCAGCATCGGGGGGGATCAGCCCCAGCATTTT. Protein product: CASSIGGDQPQHF.